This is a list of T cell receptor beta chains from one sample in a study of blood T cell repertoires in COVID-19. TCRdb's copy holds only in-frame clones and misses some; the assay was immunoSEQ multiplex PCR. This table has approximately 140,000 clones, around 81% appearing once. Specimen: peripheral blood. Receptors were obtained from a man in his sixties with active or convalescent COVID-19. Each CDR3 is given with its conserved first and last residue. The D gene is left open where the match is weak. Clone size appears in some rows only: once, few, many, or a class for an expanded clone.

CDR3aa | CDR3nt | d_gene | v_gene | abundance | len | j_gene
CASGYSNQPQHF | TGTGCTAGTGGGTATAGCAATCAGCCCCAGCATTTT | . | TRBV12-5 | once | 12 | TRBJ1-5
CASSGYLADFTYEQYF | TGTGCCAGCTCAGGCTACCTGGCGGATTTCACCTACGAGCAGTACTTC | . | TRBV18 | few | 16 | TRBJ2-7
CASRPMTSGSTDTQYF | TGCGCCAGCAGACCCATGACTAGCGGGAGCACAGATACGCAGTATTTT | TRBD2 | TRBV5-1 | . | 16 | TRBJ2-3
CASSLEGALYEQYF | TGTGCCAGCAGCTTGGAGGGGGCCCTCTACGAGCAGTACTTC | TRBD1 | TRBV5-5 | . | 14 | TRBJ2-7
CASSHTGTGGTNTGELFF | TGCGCCAGCAGCCATACCGGGACAGGGGGCACGAACACCGGGGAGCTGTTTTTT | TRBD1 | TRBV4-1 | . | 18 | TRBJ2-2
CAITTGTANYGYTF | TGTGCCATCACCACCGGGACAGCAAACTATGGCTACACCTTC | TRBD1 | TRBV10-3 | . | 14 | TRBJ1-2
CATSRLRQGNTEAFF | TGTGCCACCAGCAGACTTCGGCAGGGGAACACTGAAGCTTTCTTT | . | TRBV15 | . | 15 | TRBJ1-1
CASSLPGSNQPQHF | TGCGCCAGCAGCCTGCCGGGAAGCAATCAGCCCCAGCATTTT | . | TRBV10-2 | . | 14 | TRBJ1-5
CASSQTTGSYNSPLHF | TGCGCCAGCAGCCAGACGACAGGGTCCTATAATTCACCCCTCCACTTT | TRBD1 | TRBV5-1 | . | 16 | TRBJ1-6
CASSEVTGADTQYF | TGTGCCAGCAGTGAAGTGACAGGCGCAGATACGCAGTATTTT | . | TRBV2 | . | 14 | TRBJ2-3
CASSSRGSYEQYF | TGTGCCAGCAGTTCCAGGGGCAGCTACGAGCAGTACTTC | . | TRBV27 | . | 13 | TRBJ2-7
CASSWGHEAFF | TGTGCCAGCAGTTGGGGACATGAAGCTTTCTTT | . | TRBV25-1 | . | 11 | TRBJ1-1
CAWTPGLAGNTDTQYF | TGTGCCTGGACCCCTGGACTAGCGGGGAACACAGATACGCAGTATTTT | TRBD2 | TRBV30 | . | 16 | TRBJ2-3
CASSPRGGAGANVLTF | TGTGCCAGCAGCCCAAGGGGAGGGGCTGGGGCCAACGTCCTGACTTTC | TRBD2 | TRBV5-4 | . | 16 | TRBJ2-6
CATSDLNSETQYF | TGTGCCACCAGTGATTTGAACTCAGAGACCCAGTACTTC | . | TRBV24-1 | . | 13 | TRBJ2-5
CASSAGTGAYEQYF | TGTGCCAGTAGTGCGGGGACAGGGGCCTACGAGCAGTACTTC | TRBD1 | TRBV19 | . | 14 | TRBJ2-7
CASRSQRPGDFALAGDSPLHF | TGTGCAAGTCGCTCCCAACGACCTGGGGACTTCGCACTCGCGGGCGATTCACCCCTCCACTTT | . | TRBV12-2 | . | 21 | TRBJ1-6
CASSSIYGNQPQHF | TGTGCCAGCAGTTCTATATACGGGAATCAGCCCCAGCATTTT | . | TRBV6-5 | once | 14 | TRBJ1-5
CASSPEGAPNQPQHF | TGTGCCAGCAGTCCGGAGGGGGCTCCTAATCAGCCCCAGCATTTT | TRBD1 | TRBV2 | . | 15 | TRBJ1-5
CASSYSPRLPTNEKLFF | TGTGCCAGCAGTTACTCACCCAGACTACCAACTAATGAAAAACTGTTTTTT | . | TRBV6-2/TRBV6-3 | . | 17 | TRBJ1-4
CASSERGQGHNEQFF | TGTGCCAGCAGTGAAAGGGGACAGGGCCACAATGAGCAGTTCTTC | TRBD1 | TRBV2 | . | 15 | TRBJ2-1
CASSQGAVAYQPQHF | TGTGCCAGCAGCCAAGGGGCAGTTGCCTATCAGCCCCAGCATTTT | . | TRBV3-1/TRBV3-2 | . | 15 | TRBJ1-5
CGENRSYNQPQHF | TGCGGCGAGAACCGGTCCTACAATCAGCCCCAGCATTTT | . | TRBV23-1 | few | 13 | TRBJ1-5
CASSPTGTGGVGYTF | TGTGCCAGCAGCCCCACCGGGACAGGGGGCGTCGGCTACACCTTC | TRBD1 | TRBV5-4 | once | 15 | TRBJ1-2
CASSAGQGDTGELFF | TGTGCCAGCAGCGCTGGACAGGGTGACACCGGGGAGCTGTTTTTT | TRBD1 | TRBV5-6 | few | 15 | TRBJ2-2
CSVEREAGNEQFF | TGCAGCGTTGAAAGGGAGGCGGGGAATGAGCAGTTCTTC | . | TRBV29-1 | . | 13 | TRBJ2-1
CASSKALSQGWAEAFF | TGTGCCAGCAGCAAAGCGCTTTCCCAGGGGTGGGCTGAAGCTTTCTTT | . | TRBV21-1 | few | 16 | TRBJ1-1
CASSSGTGPYGYTF | TGTGCCAGCAGTTCCGGGACAGGACCCTATGGCTACACCTTC | TRBD1 | TRBV28 | . | 14 | TRBJ1-2
CATSRDLAGEKEQYF | TGTGCCACCAGCAGAGATTTGGCGGGGGAGAAAGAGCAGTACTTC | TRBD2 | TRBV15 | . | 15 | TRBJ2-7
CSVEVGGYWGSYEQYF | TGCAGCGTTGAGGTGGGGGGTTATTGGGGCTCCTACGAGCAGTACTTC | . | TRBV29-1 | . | 16 | TRBJ2-7
CASSFPAVRVTEAFF | TGTGCCAGCAGCTTTCCGGCCGTCCGGGTCACTGAAGCTTTCTTT | . | TRBV7-9 | once | 15 | TRBJ1-1
CASSPNFNQPQHF | TGTGCCAGCAGCCCAAACTTCAATCAGCCCCAGCATTTT | . | TRBV7-9 | . | 13 | TRBJ1-5
CASRHSSGANVLTF | TGTGCCAGCAGGCACAGCTCCGGGGCCAACGTCCTGACTTTC | . | TRBV27 | few | 14 | TRBJ2-6
CASSATTSGQGDTQYF | TGTGCCAGCAGCGCGACGACTAGCGGCCAAGGGGATACGCAGTATTTT | TRBD2 | TRBV9 | many | 16 | TRBJ2-3
CASSSPGFGSNQPQHF | TGTGCCAGCAGTTCGCCAGGATTCGGTAGCAATCAGCCCCAGCATTTT | . | TRBV28 | few | 16 | TRBJ1-5
CASSSGTGGPYNEQFF | TGCGCCAGCAGCTCCGGGACAGGGGGCCCCTACAATGAGCAGTTCTTC | TRBD1 | TRBV5-1 | few | 16 | TRBJ2-1
CAGRQVASNSPLHF | TGTGCCGGACGACAGGTCGCAAGTAATTCACCCCTCCACTTT | . | TRBV2 | once | 14 | TRBJ1-6